This T cell receptor beta chain emerged from a study of CD4 and CD8 cells across lung adenocarcinoma regions. V trimming: 8 bases; J trimming: 3 bases; junction bases outside the gene matches: 11. The CDR3 loop spans 16 amino acids. CDR1 is MDHEN, CDR2 SYDVKM, per germline. Donors had localized lung adenocarcinoma, a non-small cell lung cancer. TCRdb re-called the PCR reads with MiXCR, one entry per CDR3 protein. The data contain fewer than 5,000 distinct CDR3 sequences, 45% to 60% of them singletons. This clonotype is labeled as medium-sized. The source is a female donor with lung adenocarcinoma. The CD4 and CD8 labels of this study may be unreliable. J is TRBJ2-3 and V is TRBV28; 10 nucleotides match TRBD1. Sample: CD4+ T cells from the margin of a lung tumor. CDR3 sequence reads: CASRPSRDRGTDTQYF. Written as DNA, the CDR3 is TGTGCCAGCCGCCCGTCCCGGGACAGGGGAACAGATACGCAGTATTTT.